A selection of T cell receptor beta chains follows, all from one sample in a study of blood T cell repertoires in COVID-19. Sequencing used immunoSEQ multiplex PCR; TCRdb keeps in-frame clones, though not all of them. The data hold more than 300,000 clones, with more than 75% observed a single time. The sample taken for sequencing was peripheral blood. All receptors derive from a woman aged 50 to 60 with COVID-19, enrolled during active disease. Each CDR3 is given with its conserved first and last residue.

TRBJ1-5	TRBV5-3	CARSFAQGTRQPQHF
TRBJ1-1	TRBV29-1	CSVAGTANTEAFF
TRBJ1-2	TRBV11-2	CASSSRGQLYGYTF
TRBJ2-2	TRBV5-1	CASSLAAGETGELFF
TRBJ2-7	TRBV11-1	CASSSTSGLSYEQYF
TRBJ1-1	TRBV18	CASSEDRGIYTEAFF
TRBJ1-5	TRBV19	CASTLVGDRPLRAQHF
TRBJ1-1	TRBV6-5	CASSLLSPGYTEAFF
TRBJ2-7	TRBV3-1/TRBV3-2	CASSQDRLSSGRALYSEQYF
TRBJ2-7	TRBV14	CASSLRRQGHYEQYF
TRBJ1-4	TRBV6-5	CASSSYPSTNEKLFF
TRBJ2-5	TRBV12-3/TRBV12-4	CASAEPWAETQYF
TRBJ1-2	TRBV29-1	CSVATGSYGYTF
TRBJ1-2	TRBV19	CASSIAFDGLWPDYGYTF
TRBJ2-7	TRBV2	CASTTRQGGEQYF
TRBJ2-7	TRBV6-6	CASSPKVTSGRAVLTYEQYF
TRBJ2-1	TRBV9	CASSSEAGGPYEQFF
TRBJ2-1	TRBV4-3	CASSQGGVGSYNEQFF
TRBJ1-3	TRBV6-5	CASSYSVFSSGNTIYF
TRBJ2-5	TRBV6-5	CASSFQLAGETQYF
TRBJ2-7	TRBV6-2/TRBV6-3	CASSYSAGGWNEQYF
TRBJ2-3	TRBV7-8	CASSLAFVGRGTDTQYF
TRBJ2-1	TRBV30	CAWSRGQYYNEQFF
TRBJ1-4	TRBV10-3	CAISERTDINEKLFF
TRBJ1-2	TRBV12-3/TRBV12-4	CASTLTGPYGYTF
TRBJ2-1	TRBV24-1	CATSVGYEQFF
TRBJ2-1	TRBV11-3	CASSYLRQGSGEQFF
TRBJ1-2	TRBV5-1	CASSSGAGAEYGYTF
TRBJ2-6	TRBV5-1	CASSWGQGSGANVLTF
TRBJ2-3	TRBV19	CASSALAGHTDTQYF
TRBJ1-6	TRBV6-4	CASSDSEQGNSPLHF
TRBJ1-2	TRBV7-8	CASSFRVWDIGYTF
TRBJ2-3	TRBV14	CASSHDREWADTQYF
TRBJ1-3	TRBV19	CASNVNQQHSGNTIYF
TRBJ2-1	TRBV10-3	CAISAGPTTRGKQFF